This T cell receptor beta chain was found in a study of blood T cell repertoires in COVID-19. Per the study methods: Reference gene primer amplification yielded estimated nucleated cell counts. Generated by immunoSEQ multiplex PCR, the TCRdb table keeps only in-frame clones and is missing some. The V and J calls and clone size come from that table; D and trimming were worked out from the DNA. Of about 100,000 clones in the sample, 70% to 80% were seen once. The specimen sequenced was peripheral blood. The receptor was isolated from a human donor in a cohort sampled during active COVID-19.

The CDR3 here is CASRPSGSAPSYEQYF. The CDR3 bases are TGTGCCAGCAGACCGAGCGGGTCCGCACCATCCTACGAGCAGTACTTC. The chain combines TRBV28 with TRBJ2-7, with D possibly TRBD2 on 6 matching bases. V was trimmed by 6 bases and J by 1 base, leaving 19 bases between them. The CDR3 is 16 amino acids. CDR1 and CDR2 (germline): MDHEN, SYDVKM. The full variable domain, in which reference TRBV28 and TRBJ2-7 provide the parts outside the CDR3, is DVKVTQSSRYLVKRTGEKVFLECVQDMDHENMFWYRQDPGLGLRLIYFSYDVKMKEKGDIPEGYSVSREKKERFSLILESASTNQTSMYLCASRPSGSAPSYEQYFGPGTRLTVT.